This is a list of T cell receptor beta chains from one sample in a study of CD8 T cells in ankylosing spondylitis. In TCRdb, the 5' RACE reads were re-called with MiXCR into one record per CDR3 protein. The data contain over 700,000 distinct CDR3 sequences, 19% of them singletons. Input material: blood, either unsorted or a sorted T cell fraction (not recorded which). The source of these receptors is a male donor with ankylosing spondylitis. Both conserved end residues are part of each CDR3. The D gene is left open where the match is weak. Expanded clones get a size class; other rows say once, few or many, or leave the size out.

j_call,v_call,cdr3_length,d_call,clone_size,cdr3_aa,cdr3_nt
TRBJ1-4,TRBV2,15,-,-,CASSELGQMGEKLFF,TGTGCCAGCAGTGAACTGGGTCAGATGGGTGAAAAACTGTTTTTT
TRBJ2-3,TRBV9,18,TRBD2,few,CASSAGAKLAARTDTQYF,TGTGCCAGCAGCGCAGGAGCTAAACTAGCGGCCCGCACAGATACGCAGTATTTT
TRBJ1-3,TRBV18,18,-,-,CASSPTTVTQFSGNTIYF,TGTGCCAGCTCACCAACCACAGTTACGCAGTTCTCTGGAAACACCATATATTTT
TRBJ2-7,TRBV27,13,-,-,CASSITDSYEQYF,TGTGCCAGCAGCATTACCGACTCCTACGAGCAGTACTTC
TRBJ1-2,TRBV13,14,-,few,CASSLSGASRGYTF,TGTGCCAGCAGCCTTAGCGGAGCAAGCCGTGGCTACACCTTC
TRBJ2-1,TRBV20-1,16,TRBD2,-,CSASGGSGRGAWEQFF,TGCAGTGCTAGTGGAGGTAGCGGGAGAGGTGCATGGGAGCAGTTCTTC
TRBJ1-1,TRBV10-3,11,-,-,CAISTGPEAFF,TGTGCCATCAGTACAGGGCCCGAAGCTTTCTTT
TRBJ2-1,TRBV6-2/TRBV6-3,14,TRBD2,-,CAITSGSSYNEQFF,TGTGCCATAACTAGCGGCAGCTCCTACAATGAGCAGTTCTTC
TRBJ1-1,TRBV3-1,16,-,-,CASSQHYRVTNTEAFF,TGTGCCAGCAGCCAACATTACAGGGTTACGAACACTGAAGCTTTCTTT
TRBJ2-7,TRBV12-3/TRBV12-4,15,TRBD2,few,CASSLDEAGAHEQYF,TGTGCCAGCAGTTTAGATGAAGCGGGAGCCCACGAGCAGTACTTC
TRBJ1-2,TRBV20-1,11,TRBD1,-,CSADGQGENGF,TGCAGTGCTGACGGACAGGGGGAGAATGGCTTC
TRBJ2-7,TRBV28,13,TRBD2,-,CASSLLAGVEQYF,TGTGCCAGCAGTCTACTAGCGGGAGTGGAGCAGTACTTC
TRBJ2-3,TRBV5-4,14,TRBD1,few,CASSIGQGRDTQYF,TGTGCCAGCAGTATAGGACAGGGGAGGGATACGCAGTATTTT
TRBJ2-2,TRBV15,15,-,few,CATSRKTGNTGELFF,TGTGCCACCAGCAGGAAAACAGGGAACACCGGGGAGCTGTTTTTT
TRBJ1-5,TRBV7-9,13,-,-,CASSLDNHQPQHF,TGTGCCAGCAGCTTGGACAACCATCAACCCCAGCATTTT
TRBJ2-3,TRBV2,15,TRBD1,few,CASSVNRGLTDTQYF,TGTGCCAGCAGTGTCAACAGGGGCCTCACAGATACGCAGTATTTT
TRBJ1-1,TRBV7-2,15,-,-,CASSLEAGLATEAFF,TGTGCCAGCAGCTTAGAGGCAGGGTTGGCCACTGAAGCTTTCTTT
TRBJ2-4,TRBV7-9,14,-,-,CASSLTPGANIQYF,TGTGCCAGCAGCTTGACCCCGGGGGCGAACATTCAGTACTTC
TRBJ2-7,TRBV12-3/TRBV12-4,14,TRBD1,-,CASSRGQENYEQYF,TGTGCCAGCAGCCGCGGACAGGAGAATTACGAGCAGTACTTC
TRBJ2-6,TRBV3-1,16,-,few,CASSQGPYSGANVLTF,TGTGCCAGCAGCCAAGGTCCGTACTCTGGGGCCAACGTCCTGACTTTC
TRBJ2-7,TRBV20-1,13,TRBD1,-,CSAPRTGGNEQYF,TGCAGTGCTCCTCGGACAGGGGGGAACGAGCAGTACTTC
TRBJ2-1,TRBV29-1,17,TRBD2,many,CSVEDWGGYRSYNEQFF,TGCAGCGTTGAAGATTGGGGGGGTTATAGGTCCTACAATGAGCAGTTCTTC
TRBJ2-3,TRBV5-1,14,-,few,CASSSGGFPDTQYF,TGCGCCAGCAGCTCGGGCGGCTTCCCAGATACGCAGTATTTT
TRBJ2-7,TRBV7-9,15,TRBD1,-,CASSMQGQLSYEQYF,TGTGCCAGCAGCATGCAGGGACAGCTGTCCTACGAGCAGTACTTC
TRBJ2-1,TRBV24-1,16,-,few,CATSDMDRRNYNEQFF,TGTGCCACCAGTGACATGGACAGACGAAACTACAATGAGCAGTTCTTC
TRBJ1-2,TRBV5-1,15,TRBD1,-,CASSLSTGVSYGYTF,TGCGCCAGCAGCCTCTCAACAGGGGTTAGCTATGGCTACACCTTC
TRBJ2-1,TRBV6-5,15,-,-,CASSYSGRSHNEQFF,TGTGCCAGCAGTTACTCGGGCAGGTCCCACAATGAGCAGTTCTTC
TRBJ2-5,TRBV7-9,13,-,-,CASLLGAQETQYF,TGTGCCAGCCTACTCGGGGCCCAAGAGACCCAGTACTTC
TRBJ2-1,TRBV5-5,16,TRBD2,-,CASSSSLSGVSGEQFF,TGTGCCAGCAGCTCCTCCCTTAGCGGGGTCAGTGGCGAGCAGTTCTTC
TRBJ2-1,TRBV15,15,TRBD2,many,CATRASGRPLNEQFF,TGTGCCACCAGGGCTAGCGGGAGGCCACTCAATGAGCAGTTCTTC
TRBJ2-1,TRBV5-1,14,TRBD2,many,CASSLTSGMNEQFF,TGCGCCAGCAGCTTGACTAGCGGGATGAATGAGCAGTTCTTC
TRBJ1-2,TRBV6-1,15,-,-,CASSRGHESPYGYTF,TGTGCCAGCAGCCGGGGACACGAAAGCCCCTATGGCTACACCTTC
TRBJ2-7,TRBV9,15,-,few,CASSPPFAEFYEQYF,TGTGCCAGCAGCCCCCCGTTTGCCGAGTTCTACGAGCAGTACTTC
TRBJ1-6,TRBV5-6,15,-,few,CASSLDVGSNSPLHF,TGTGCCAGCAGCTTGGATGTGGGAAGCAATTCACCCCTCCACTTT
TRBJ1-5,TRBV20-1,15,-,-,CSARVGAGSNQPQHF,TGCAGTGCTAGAGTAGGGGCCGGTAGCAATCAGCCCCAGCATTTT
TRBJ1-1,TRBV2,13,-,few,CASSDKMNTEAFF,TGTGCCAGCAGTGATAAGATGAACACTGAAGCTTTCTTT
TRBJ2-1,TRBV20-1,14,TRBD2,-,CSAPPGLVGNEQFF,TGCAGTGCTCCTCCGGGACTAGTAGGCAATGAGCAGTTCTTC
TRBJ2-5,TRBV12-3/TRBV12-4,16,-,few,CASSFSGGLGIETQYF,TGTGCCAGCAGTTTTAGTGGCGGGTTGGGGATAGAGACCCAGTACTTC
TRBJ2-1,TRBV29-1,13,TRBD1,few,CSVEVGRQGTQFF,TGCAGCGTTGAAGTGGGGCGACAGGGGACACAGTTCTTC
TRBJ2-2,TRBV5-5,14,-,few,CASSTRIGDGELFF,TGTGCCAGCAGCACGCGAATAGGGGACGGGGAGCTGTTTTTT
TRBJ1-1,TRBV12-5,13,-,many,CASGFLTGMEAFF,TGTGCTAGTGGTTTCCTTACAGGGATGGAGGCTTTCTTT
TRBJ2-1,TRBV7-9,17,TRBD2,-,CASSLASGGWSNNEQFF,TGTGCCAGCAGCTTAGCTAGCGGGGGTTGGTCAAACAATGAGCAGTTCTTC
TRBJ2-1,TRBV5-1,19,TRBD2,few,CASSLAPGTSGRNYNEQFF,TGCGCCAGCAGCTTAGCCCCGGGGACTAGCGGGCGGAACTACAATGAGCAGTTCTTC
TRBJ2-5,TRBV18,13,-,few,CASSPPSAGTQYF,TGTGCCAGCTCACCACCCTCCGCGGGGACCCAGTACTTC
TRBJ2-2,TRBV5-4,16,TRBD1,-,CASSQGGFGYTGELFF,TGTGCCAGCAGCCAAGGGGGCTTCGGGTACACCGGGGAGCTGTTTTTT
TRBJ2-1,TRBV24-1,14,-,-,CATSDVRIFNEQFF,TGTGCCACCAGTGATGTGAGGATATTCAATGAGCAGTTCTTC
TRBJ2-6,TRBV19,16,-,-,CASSGVGPSGANVLTF,TGTGCCAGTAGTGGTGTGGGGCCCTCTGGGGCCAACGTCCTGACTTTC
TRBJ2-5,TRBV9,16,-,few,CASSVEGRLYQETQYF,TGTGCCAGCAGCGTAGAGGGCAGGCTGTACCAAGAGACCCAGTACTTC
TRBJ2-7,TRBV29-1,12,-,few,CSVKGVGYEQYF,TGCAGCGTGAAGGGTGTCGGCTACGAGCAGTACTTC
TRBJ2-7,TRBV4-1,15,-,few,CASSQVGKGETEQYF,TGCGCCAGCAGCCAGGTAGGGAAGGGCGAGACGGAGCAGTACTTC
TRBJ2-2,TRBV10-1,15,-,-,CASRPGRGNTGELFF,TGCGCCAGCAGGCCAGGCAGGGGGAACACCGGGGAGCTGTTTTTT
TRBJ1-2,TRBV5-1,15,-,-,CASSSQETANYGYTF,TGCGCCAGCAGCTCCCAAGAGACAGCTAACTATGGCTACACCTTC
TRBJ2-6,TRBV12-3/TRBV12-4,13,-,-,CASSLRRANVLTF,TGTGCCAGCAGCCTAAGGAGGGCCAACGTCCTGACTTTC